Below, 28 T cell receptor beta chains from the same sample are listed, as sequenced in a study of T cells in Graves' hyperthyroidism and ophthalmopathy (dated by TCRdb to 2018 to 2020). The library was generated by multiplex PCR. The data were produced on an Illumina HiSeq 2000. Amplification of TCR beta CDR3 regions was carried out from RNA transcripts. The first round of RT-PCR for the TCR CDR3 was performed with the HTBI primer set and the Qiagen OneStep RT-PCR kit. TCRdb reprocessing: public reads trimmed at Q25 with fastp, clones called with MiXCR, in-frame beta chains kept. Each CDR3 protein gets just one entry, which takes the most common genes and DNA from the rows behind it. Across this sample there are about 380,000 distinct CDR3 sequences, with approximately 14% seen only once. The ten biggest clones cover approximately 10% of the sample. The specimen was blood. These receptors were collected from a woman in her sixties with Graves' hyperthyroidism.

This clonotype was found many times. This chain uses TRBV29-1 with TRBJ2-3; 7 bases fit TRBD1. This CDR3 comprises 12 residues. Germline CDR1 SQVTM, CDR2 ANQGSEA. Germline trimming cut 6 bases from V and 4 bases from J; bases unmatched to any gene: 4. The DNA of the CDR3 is TGCAGCGTGCCTGACAGGGCAGATACGCAGTATTTT. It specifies CSVPDRADTQYF.

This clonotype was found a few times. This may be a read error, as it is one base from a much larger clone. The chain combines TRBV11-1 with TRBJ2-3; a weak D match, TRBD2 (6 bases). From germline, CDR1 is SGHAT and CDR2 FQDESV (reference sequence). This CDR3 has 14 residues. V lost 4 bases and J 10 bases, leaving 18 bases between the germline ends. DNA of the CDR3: TGTGCCAGCAGCTCCGGGGGAGGCCGGGATGCGCAGTATTTT. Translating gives CASSSGGGRDAQYF.

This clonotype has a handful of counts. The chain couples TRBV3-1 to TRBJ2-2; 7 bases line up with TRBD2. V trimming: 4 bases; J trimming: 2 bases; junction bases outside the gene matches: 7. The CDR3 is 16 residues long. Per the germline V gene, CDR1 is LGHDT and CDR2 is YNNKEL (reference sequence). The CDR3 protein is CASSPLLALNTGELFF. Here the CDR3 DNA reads TGTGCCAGCAGCCCCCTACTAGCGCTTAACACCGGGGAGCTGTTTTTT.

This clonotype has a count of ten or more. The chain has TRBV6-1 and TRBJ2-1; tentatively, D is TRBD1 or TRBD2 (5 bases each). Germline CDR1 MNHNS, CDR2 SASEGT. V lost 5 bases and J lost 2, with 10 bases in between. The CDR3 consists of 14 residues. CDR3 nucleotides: TGTGCCAGCAGTTACCAGGGACCCTACAATGAGCAGTTCTTC. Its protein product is CASSYQGPYNEQFF.

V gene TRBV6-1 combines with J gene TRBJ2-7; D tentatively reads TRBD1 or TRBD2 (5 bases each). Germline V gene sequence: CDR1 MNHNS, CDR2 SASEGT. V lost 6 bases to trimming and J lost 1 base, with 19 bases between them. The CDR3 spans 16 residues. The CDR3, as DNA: TGTGCCAGCAGAGGGTCCCGGGACCGGGTTTCCTACGAGCAGTACTTC. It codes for CASRGSRDRVSYEQYF.

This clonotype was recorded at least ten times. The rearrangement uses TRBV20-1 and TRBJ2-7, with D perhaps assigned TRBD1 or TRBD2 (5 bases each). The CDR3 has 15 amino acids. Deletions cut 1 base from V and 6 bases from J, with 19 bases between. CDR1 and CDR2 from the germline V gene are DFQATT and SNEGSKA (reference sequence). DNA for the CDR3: TGCAGTGCTAGAGCCCCCAAAGAGGGGAAGGGCGAGCAGTACTTC. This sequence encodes CSARAPKEGKGEQYF.

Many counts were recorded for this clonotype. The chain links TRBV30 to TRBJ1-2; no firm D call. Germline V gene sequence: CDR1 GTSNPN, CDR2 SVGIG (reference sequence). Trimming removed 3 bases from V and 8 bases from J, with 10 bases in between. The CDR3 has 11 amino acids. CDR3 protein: CAWRGHGGYTF. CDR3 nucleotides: TGTGCCTGGAGGGGCCATGGGGGCTACACCTTC.

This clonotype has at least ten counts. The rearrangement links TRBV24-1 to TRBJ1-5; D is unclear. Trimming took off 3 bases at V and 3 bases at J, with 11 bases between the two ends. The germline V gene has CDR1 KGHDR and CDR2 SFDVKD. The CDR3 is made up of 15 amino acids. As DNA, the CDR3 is TGTGCCACCAGTGATAACTACGGAGACAATCAGCCCCAGCATTTT. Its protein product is CATSDNYGDNQPQHF.

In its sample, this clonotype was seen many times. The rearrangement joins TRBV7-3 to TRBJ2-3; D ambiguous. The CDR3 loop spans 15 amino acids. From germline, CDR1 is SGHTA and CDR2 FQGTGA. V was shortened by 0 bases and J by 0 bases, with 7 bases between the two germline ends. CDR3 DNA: TGTGCCAGCAGCTTAACAGGCCTTAGCACAGATACGCAGTATTTT. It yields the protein CASSLTGLSTDTQYF.

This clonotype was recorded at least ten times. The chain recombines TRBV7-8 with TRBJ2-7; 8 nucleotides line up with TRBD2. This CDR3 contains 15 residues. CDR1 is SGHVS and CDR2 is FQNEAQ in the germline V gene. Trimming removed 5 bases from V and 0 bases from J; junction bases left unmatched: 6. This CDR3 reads CASSPLAVSSYEQYF. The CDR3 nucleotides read TGTGCCAGCAGCCCACTAGCGGTGAGCTCCTACGAGCAGTACTTC.

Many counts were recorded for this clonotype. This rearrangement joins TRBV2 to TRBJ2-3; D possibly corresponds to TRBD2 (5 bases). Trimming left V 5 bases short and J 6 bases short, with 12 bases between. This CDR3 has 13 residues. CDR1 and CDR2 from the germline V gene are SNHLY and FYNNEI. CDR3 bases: TGTGCCAGCAGTCTTCTAGCCCAGGATACGCAGTATTTT. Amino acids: CASSLLAQDTQYF.

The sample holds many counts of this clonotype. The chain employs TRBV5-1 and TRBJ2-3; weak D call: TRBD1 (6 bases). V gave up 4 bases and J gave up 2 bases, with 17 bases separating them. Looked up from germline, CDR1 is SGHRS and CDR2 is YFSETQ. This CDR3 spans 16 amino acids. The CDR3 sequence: CASSTQPTGNTDTQYF. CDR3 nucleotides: TGCGCCAGCAGCACCCAACCGACAGGAAACACAGATACGCAGTATTTT.

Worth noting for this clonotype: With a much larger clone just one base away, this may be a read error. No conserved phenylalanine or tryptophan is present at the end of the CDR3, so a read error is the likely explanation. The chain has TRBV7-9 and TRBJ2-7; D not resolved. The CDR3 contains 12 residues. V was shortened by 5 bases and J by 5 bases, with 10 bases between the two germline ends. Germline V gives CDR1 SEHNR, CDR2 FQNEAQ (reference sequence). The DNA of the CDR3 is TGTGCCAGCAGCCCTGGTCAGCACGAGCAGTACATC. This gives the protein CASSPGQHEQYI.

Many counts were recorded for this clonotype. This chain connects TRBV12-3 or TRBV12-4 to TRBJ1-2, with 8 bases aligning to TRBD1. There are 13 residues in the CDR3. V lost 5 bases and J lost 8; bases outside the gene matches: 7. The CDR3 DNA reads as TGTGCCAGCAGTAATACAGGGGGAGGAGGCTACACCTTC. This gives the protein CASSNTGGGGYTF.

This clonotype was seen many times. The CDR3 loop reads CASRQGAVTEAFF. In DNA form, the CDR3 reads TGTGCCAGCAGACAGGGGGCAGTCACTGAAGCTTTCTTT. The chain uses TRBV27 and TRBJ1-1; 9 bases map to TRBD1. V was pared by 6 bases and J by 4 bases, with 3 bases of the junction left unmatched. CDR3 length equals 13 residues. Germline V gene lookup returns CDR1 MNHEY and CDR2 SMNVEV (reference sequence).

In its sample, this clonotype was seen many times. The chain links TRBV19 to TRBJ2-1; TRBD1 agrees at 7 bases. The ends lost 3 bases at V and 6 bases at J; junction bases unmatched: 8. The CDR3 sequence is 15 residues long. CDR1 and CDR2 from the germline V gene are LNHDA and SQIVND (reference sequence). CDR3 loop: CASSIRTGFRNEQFF. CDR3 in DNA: TGTGCCAGTAGTATTAGGACAGGCTTTCGCAATGAGCAGTTCTTC.

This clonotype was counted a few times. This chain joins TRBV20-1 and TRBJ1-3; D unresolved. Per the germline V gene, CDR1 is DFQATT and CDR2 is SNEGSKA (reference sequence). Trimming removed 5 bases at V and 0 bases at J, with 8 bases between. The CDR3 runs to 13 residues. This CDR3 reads CSAGASSGNTIYF. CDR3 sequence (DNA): TGCAGTGCTGGAGCGAGCTCTGGAAACACCATATATTTT.

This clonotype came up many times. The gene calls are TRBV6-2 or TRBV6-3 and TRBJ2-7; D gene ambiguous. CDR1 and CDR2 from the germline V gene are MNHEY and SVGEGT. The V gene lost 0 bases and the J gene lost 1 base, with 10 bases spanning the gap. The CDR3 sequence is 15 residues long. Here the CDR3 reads CASSYSGRSSYEQYF. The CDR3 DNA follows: TGTGCCAGCAGTTACTCCGGCAGGTCATCCTACGAGCAGTACTTC.

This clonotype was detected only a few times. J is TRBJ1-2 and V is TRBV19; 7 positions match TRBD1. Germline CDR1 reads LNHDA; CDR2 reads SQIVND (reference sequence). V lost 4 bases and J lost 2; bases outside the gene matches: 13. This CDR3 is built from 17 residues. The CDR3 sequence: CASSTAGQVGKNYGYTF. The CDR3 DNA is TGTGCCAGTAGTACCGCAGGACAGGTGGGGAAAAACTATGGCTACACCTTC.

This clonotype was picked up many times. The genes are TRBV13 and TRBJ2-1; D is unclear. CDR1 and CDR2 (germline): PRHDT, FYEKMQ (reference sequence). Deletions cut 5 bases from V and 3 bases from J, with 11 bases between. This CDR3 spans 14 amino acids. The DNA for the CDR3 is TGTGCCAGCAGCCCCCCCTGGGGCTACAATGAGCAGTTCTTC. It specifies CASSPPWGYNEQFF.

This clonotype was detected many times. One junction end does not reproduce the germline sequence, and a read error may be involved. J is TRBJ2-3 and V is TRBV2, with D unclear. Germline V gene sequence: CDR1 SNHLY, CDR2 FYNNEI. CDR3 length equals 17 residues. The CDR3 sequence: CASSEVEGAKAGDTQYF. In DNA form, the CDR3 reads TGTGCCAGCAGCGAAGTGGAAGGAGCGAAGGCCGGGGATACGCAGTATTTT.

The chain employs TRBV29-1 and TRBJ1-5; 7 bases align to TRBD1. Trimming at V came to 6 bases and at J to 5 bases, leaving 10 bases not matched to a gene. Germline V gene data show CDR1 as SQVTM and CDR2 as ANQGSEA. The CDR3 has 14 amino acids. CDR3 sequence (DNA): TGCAGCGTCGTCCCTTCCAGGGGGTATCAGCCCCAGCATTTT. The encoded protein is CSVVPSRGYQPQHF. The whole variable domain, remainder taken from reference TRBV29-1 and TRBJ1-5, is SAVISQKPSRDICQRGTSLTIQCQVDSQVTMMFWYRQQPGQSLTLIATANQGSEATYESGFVIDKFPISRPNLTFSTLTVSNMSPEDSSIYLCSVVPSRGYQPQHFGDGTRLSIL.

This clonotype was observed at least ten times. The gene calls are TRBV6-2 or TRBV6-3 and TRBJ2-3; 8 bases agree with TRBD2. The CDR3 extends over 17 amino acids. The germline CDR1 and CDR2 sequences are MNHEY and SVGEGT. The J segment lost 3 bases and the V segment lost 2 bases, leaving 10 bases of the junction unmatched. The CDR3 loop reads CASSYHLIAGKTDTQYF. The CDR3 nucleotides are TGTGCCAGCAGTTACCACCTTATAGCGGGAAAGACAGATACGCAGTATTTT.

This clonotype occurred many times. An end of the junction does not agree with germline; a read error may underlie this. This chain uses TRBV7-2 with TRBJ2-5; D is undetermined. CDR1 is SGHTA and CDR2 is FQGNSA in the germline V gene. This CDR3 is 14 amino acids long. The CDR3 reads CASSSSSPQGTQYF. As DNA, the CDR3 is TGTGCCAGCAGCTCCTCTTCGCCTCAAGGGACCCAGTACTTC.

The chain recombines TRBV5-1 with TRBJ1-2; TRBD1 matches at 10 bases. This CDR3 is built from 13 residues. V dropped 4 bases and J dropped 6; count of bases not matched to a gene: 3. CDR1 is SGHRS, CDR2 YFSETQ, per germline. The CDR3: CASSAGQGNGYTF. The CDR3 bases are TGCGCCAGCAGCGCGGGACAGGGGAATGGCTACACCTTC.

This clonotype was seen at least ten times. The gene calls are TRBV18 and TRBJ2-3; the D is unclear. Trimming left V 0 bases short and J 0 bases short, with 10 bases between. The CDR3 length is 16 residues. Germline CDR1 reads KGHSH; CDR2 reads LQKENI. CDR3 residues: CASSPPVPISTDTQYF. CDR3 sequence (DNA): TGTGCCAGCTCACCACCGGTCCCTATAAGCACAGATACGCAGTATTTT.

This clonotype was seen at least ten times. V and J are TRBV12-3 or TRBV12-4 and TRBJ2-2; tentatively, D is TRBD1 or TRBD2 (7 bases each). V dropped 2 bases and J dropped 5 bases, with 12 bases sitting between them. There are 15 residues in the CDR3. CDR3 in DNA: TGTGCCAGCAGTTTATCGCAGGGGGGGACCGGGGAGCTGTTTTTT. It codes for CASSLSQGGTGELFF.

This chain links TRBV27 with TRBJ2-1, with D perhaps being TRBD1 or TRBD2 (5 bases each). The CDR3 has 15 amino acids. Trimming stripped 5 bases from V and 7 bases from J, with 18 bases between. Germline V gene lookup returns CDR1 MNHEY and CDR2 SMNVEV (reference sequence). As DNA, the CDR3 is TGTGCCAGCAGTCCAAGCGGAAACTACAGGAATGAGCAGTTCTTC. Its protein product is CASSPSGNYRNEQFF.